These 12 T cell receptor beta chains share one sample of origin, sequenced in a study of blood T cell repertoires in COVID-19. Measured with immunoSEQ multiplex PCR; TCRdb has only the in-frame clones, and not every one. Of 300,000 to 350,000 clones listed, nearly 90% are singletons. The sample comprised peripheral blood. The receptors were gathered from a woman in her thirties or forties with COVID-19, enrolled during active disease.

The chain couples TRBV6-2 or TRBV6-3 to TRBJ2-1, with D perhaps matching TRBD2 (7 bases). Germline CDR1 MNHEY, CDR2 SVGEGT. The V end was cut by 8 bases, the J end by 3 bases, with 17 bases between. The CDR3 covers 15 residues. CDR3 coding DNA: TGTGCCAGCCGCCCATCGGGGGGCCTCTACAATGAGCAGTTCTTC. It translates to CASRPSGGLYNEQFF.

The genes are TRBV3-1 (or the pseudogene TRBV3-2) and TRBJ2-4; TRBD1 might be the D (5 bases). Germline values: CDR1 LGHDT, CDR2 YNNKEL (reference sequence). This CDR3 comprises 14 residues. Trimming took 5 bases from V and 6 from J, leaving 14 bases between them. Written as DNA, the CDR3 is TGTGCCAGCAGCTCTGACAGCTCGAGAAACATTCAGTACTTC. This encodes CASSSDSSRNIQYF.

The chain combines TRBV7-8 with TRBJ1-6; 8 bases map to TRBD1. There are 14 residues in the CDR3. Unmatched junction bases numbered 3, after V lost 5 bases and J lost 6 bases. In germline, CDR1 is SGHVS, CDR2 FQNEAQ. DNA of the CDR3: TGTGCCAGCAGCCGGGACAGGACTAATTCACCCCTCCACTTT. Translated, it gives CASSRDRTNSPLHF.

The chain combines TRBV5-1 with TRBJ1-2, with 7 positions matching TRBD1. Germline lookup yields CDR1 SGHRS and CDR2 YFSETQ. The CDR3 totals 13 residues. After removal of 6 bases from V and 2 bases from J, the junction contained 4 bases not matched to a gene. Here the CDR3 DNA reads TGCGCCAGCAATACAGGGGCGAACTATGGCTACACCTTC. Amino acid sequence: CASNTGANYGYTF.

The J gene is TRBJ2-5, the V gene TRBV12-3 or TRBV12-4, with D tentatively TRBD2 (5 bases). Trimming shortened V by 6 bases and J by 5 bases, and 13 bases separated the two germline ends. CDR3 length equals 13 residues. The CDR3, as DNA: TGTGCCAGCAGCCCTAGCAGTAGGGAGACCCAGTACTTC. Protein: CASSPSSRETQYF.

J is TRBJ2-5 and V is TRBV19, with a possible D match to TRBD1 (6 bases). The germline V gene has CDR1 LNHDA and CDR2 SQIVND (reference sequence). With 6 bases removed from V and 2 bases from J, the gap between germline ends came to 13 bases. There are 14 residues in the CDR3. The CDR3 protein is CASSIYGQQETQYF. The CDR3, as DNA: TGTGCCAGTAGCATTTACGGACAGCAAGAGACCCAGTACTTC.

This clone was detected once. The V and J genes are TRBV14 and TRBJ1-1, with 9 bases fitting TRBD1. The ends lost 6 bases at V and 3 bases at J; junction bases unmatched: 8. The CDR3 spans 15 residues. CDR1 is SGHDN, CDR2 FVKESK, per germline. CDR3 loop: CASSPTGGGHTEAFF. CDR3 bases: TGTGCCAGCAGTCCGACAGGGGGGGGACACACTGAAGCTTTCTTT.

The genes are TRBV6-5 and TRBJ2-1, with TRBD1 identical over 8 bases. The CDR3 sequence is 15 residues long. V gave up 6 bases and J gave up 5 bases; unmatched junction bases: 9. Germline assignment: CDR1 MNHEY and CDR2 SVGAGI. For the CDR3, the DNA is TGTGCCAGCAGCCTTTACAGGGGGATCAACAATGAGCAGTTCTTC. This translates into CASSLYRGINNEQFF.

The genes are TRBV2 and TRBJ2-2; D gene unclear. The V end was cut by 3 bases, the J end by 8 bases, with 7 bases between. The germline V gene encodes CDR1 SNHLY and CDR2 FYNNEI. This CDR3 spans 12 amino acids. The CDR3 loop is CASSEQTGELFF. The CDR3 nucleotides read TGTGCCAGCAGTGAGCAGACAGGGGAGCTGTTTTTT.

This clone was found a few times. The V gene is TRBV9, the J gene TRBJ1-4; 9 bases fit TRBD1. The V and J ends lost 5 bases and 8 bases, in that order; junction bases with no gene match: 10. This CDR3 is built from 15 residues. CDR1 is SGDLS and CDR2 is YYNGEE in the germline V gene. CDR3 residues: CASSPRGQGNEKLFF. In DNA, the CDR3 is TGTGCCAGCAGTCCTAGGGGACAGGGAAACGAAAAACTGTTTTTT.

This clone has a handful of counts. The chain has TRBV6-5 and TRBJ2-1; 7 positions agree with TRBD1. Germline V lookup: CDR1 MNHEY, CDR2 SVGAGI. J gave up 0 bases and V 5 bases, and 4 bases lay outside the gene matches. The CDR3 is made up of 15 amino acids. The CDR3 here is CASSLRDSSYNEQFF. CDR3 coding DNA: TGTGCCAGCAGTCTCCGGGACAGCTCCTACAATGAGCAGTTCTTC.

V usage is TRBV27 and J usage is TRBJ1-1; 8 positions agree with TRBD1. The germline V gene encodes CDR1 MNHEY and CDR2 SMNVEV (reference sequence). The CDR3 is made up of 16 amino acids. V shed 4 bases, J shed 4 bases, and the junction held 11 bases outside the gene matches. The CDR3 is CASSSRQGMGRTEAFF. The CDR3 coding sequence is TGTGCCAGCAGTTCACGACAGGGGATGGGCCGCACTGAAGCTTTCTTT.